This T cell receptor (beta chain) stems from a study of cytomegalovirus exposure and HLA in healthy donors. Across the whole study: There were nearly 120 million unique TCR beta sequences, drawn from around 180 million T cells, in an earlier analysis.

In regard to this clone: What it binds is not known.

The V and J ends lost 2 bases and 6 bases respectively, with 14 bases between them. This CDR3 has 14 residues. Germline V lookup: CDR1 SGHTA, CDR2 FQGNSA. Amplification used 60 Vbeta primers and 13 Jbeta primers. TCRdb keeps only in-frame clones here, not all; method: immunoSEQ multiplex PCR. The data show 210,000 or so clones, around four fifths seen once. Study conclusions and caveats: With DRB1 most and HLA-C fewest, TCR association rates differed between HLA loci in a later analysis. When analyzed later, a missense DCLRE1C variant was found to be linked to TCR beta V- and J-gene trimming. A further, later analysis showed that HLA-associated TCR beta chains (compared with equally common others) were more clonally expanded.

The rearrangement joins TRBV7-2 to TRBJ2-7; D is perhaps TRBD2 (7 bases). Sequenced sample: PBMCs. The receptor was derived from a boy between 2 and 10 years old in good health and CMV-seronegative. The CDR3 loop reads CASSLRGAQSEQYF. The CDR3, as DNA: TGTGCCAGCAGCTTACGGGGGGCCCAAAGCGAGCAGTACTTC. Filled out from reference TRBV7-2 and TRBJ2-7, the complete variable domain reads GAGVSQSPSNKVTEKGKDVELRCDPISGHTALYWYRQSLGQGLEFLIYFQGNSAPDKSGLPSDRFSAERTGGSVSTLTIQRTQQEDSAVYLCASSLRGAQSEQYFGPGTRLTVT.